The 11 T cell receptor beta chains presented below share a single source sample, sequenced in a study of blood T cell repertoires in COVID-19. The assay was immunoSEQ multiplex PCR, and TCRdb's table has in-frame clones only and misses some. The repertoire holds hundreds of thousands of clones, 85% to 90% seen once, with about 4.1% in the top ten. Sequences were obtained from peripheral blood. The source is a man aged 45 to 65 with acute or convalescent COVID-19.

The chain has TRBV7-2 and TRBJ1-5; TRBD1 matches 8 bases. Trimming removed 1 base from V and 5 bases from J; junction bases left unmatched: 4. Germline V gene data show CDR1 as SGHTA and CDR2 as FQGNSA. There are 15 residues in the CDR3. The CDR3 DNA follows: TGTGCCAGCAGCTTAGGGCAGGGGGCTTATCAGCCCCAGCATTTT. It is translated as CASSLGQGAYQPQHF.

The genes are TRBV2 and TRBJ1-1; 10 bases match TRBD1. The CDR3 runs 17 residues. The V and J ends lost 2 bases and 0 bases, in that order; junction bases with no gene match: 6. CDR1 is SNHLY and CDR2 is FYNNEI in the germline V gene. The CDR3 DNA reads TGTGCCAGCAGTGAATTGGGACAGGGGCACATGAACACTGAAGCTTTCTTT. Translating gives CASSELGQGHMNTEAFF. The full variable domain, its missing parts supplied by reference TRBV2 and TRBJ1-1, is EPEVTQTPSHQVTQMGQEVILRCVPISNHLYFYWYRQILGQKVEFLVSFYNNEISEKSEIFDDQFSVERPDGSNFTLKIRSTKLEDSAMYFCASSELGQGHMNTEAFFGQGTRLTVV.

About this clone itself: Distinct nucleotide sequences in the sample also encode this CDR3. The chain recombines TRBV2 with TRBJ1-1, with D maybe TRBD1 (5 bases). Germline CDR1 reads SNHLY; CDR2 reads FYNNEI. Trimming removed 4 bases at V and 1 base at J, with 7 bases between. The CDR3 has 13 amino acids. DNA for the CDR3: TGTGCCAGCAGTGGGCAGGGGAACACTGAAGCTTTCTTT. Translation: CASSGQGNTEAFF.

This clone was seen only once. The chain joins TRBV6-5 to TRBJ1-6; 8 positions match TRBD1. V was clipped by 6 bases and J by 5 bases; unmatched bases: 6. The CDR3 sequence is 15 residues long. Germline V gene sequence: CDR1 MNHEY, CDR2 SVGAGI. Written as DNA, the CDR3 is TGTGCCAGCAGCCTCGACAGGGGAGATAATTCACCCCTCCACTTT. Translation gives CASSLDRGDNSPLHF.

The chain links TRBV5-1 to TRBJ1-2, with D uncertain. V lost 3 bases and J 8 bases, leaving 14 bases between the germline ends. Germline CDR1 is SGHRS and CDR2 is YFSETQ. The CDR3 consists of 13 residues. The CDR3 here is CASSSGVLEGYTF. As DNA, the CDR3 is TGCGCCAGCAGCTCCGGGGTCCTAGAGGGCTACACCTTC.

The rearrangement joins TRBV7-2 to TRBJ1-1; no definite D call. Germline CDR1 SGHTA, CDR2 FQGNSA. This CDR3 comprises 14 residues. Trimming stripped 5 bases from V and 0 bases from J, with 10 bases between. The CDR3 spells CASSPHQMNTEAFF. As DNA, the CDR3 is TGTGCCAGCAGCCCACACCAAATGAACACTGAAGCTTTCTTT.

The chain links TRBV5-4 to TRBJ1-2, with 8 bases matching TRBD1. The CDR3 length is 13 residues. The germline V gene has CDR1 SGHNT and CDR2 YYREEE (reference sequence). V gave up 4 bases and J gave up 8 bases; unmatched junction bases: 7. CDR3 nucleotides: TGTGCCAGCAGCCCGGACAGGGCAGGGGGCTACACCTTC. It encodes CASSPDRAGGYTF.

This chain connects TRBV6-5 to TRBJ1-6, with a possible D match to TRBD1 (5 bases). The CDR3 runs to 15 residues. V was clipped by 6 bases and J by 8 bases, with 17 bases between them. Germline CDR1 MNHEY, CDR2 SVGAGI. CDR3 nucleotide sequence: TGTGCCAGCAGATTGGACACGGCCCGGCATTCACCCCTCCACTTT. Amino acids: CASRLDTARHSPLHF.

This chain connects TRBV19 to TRBJ1-2; D remains unclear. V lost 5 bases, J lost 7 bases, and 11 bases lay in between. The CDR3 sequence is 12 residues long. Germline-derived CDR1 and CDR2 are LNHDA and SQIVND (reference sequence). The CDR3 DNA follows: TGTGCCAGTAGTTGGGCGGGAGTTGGCTACACCTTC. Residues: CASSWAGVGYTF.

This clone was seen once. This chain uses TRBV27 with TRBJ2-1, with D tentatively TRBD1 (6 bases). Per germline, CDR1 MNHEY and CDR2 SMNVEV (reference sequence). The CDR3 runs 17 residues. The V and J ends lost 5 bases and 0 bases respectively, with 17 bases between them. The CDR3 DNA is TGTGCCAGCAGTATACGCCGACAGGCCAGCTCCTACAATGAGCAGTTCTTC. Translating it yields CASSIRRQASSYNEQFF.

The chain couples TRBV4-1 to TRBJ1-6; tentatively, D is TRBD1 (5 bases). The CDR3 is made up of 17 amino acids. The germline gives CDR1 MGHRA, CDR2 YSYEKL. Trimming shortened V by 4 bases and J by 7 bases, and 20 bases separated the two germline ends. The CDR3 nucleotides read TGCGCCAGCAGCCCACACCCCGGGGACTGGGAAAATTCACCCCTCCACTTT. This encodes CASSPHPGDWENSPLHF.